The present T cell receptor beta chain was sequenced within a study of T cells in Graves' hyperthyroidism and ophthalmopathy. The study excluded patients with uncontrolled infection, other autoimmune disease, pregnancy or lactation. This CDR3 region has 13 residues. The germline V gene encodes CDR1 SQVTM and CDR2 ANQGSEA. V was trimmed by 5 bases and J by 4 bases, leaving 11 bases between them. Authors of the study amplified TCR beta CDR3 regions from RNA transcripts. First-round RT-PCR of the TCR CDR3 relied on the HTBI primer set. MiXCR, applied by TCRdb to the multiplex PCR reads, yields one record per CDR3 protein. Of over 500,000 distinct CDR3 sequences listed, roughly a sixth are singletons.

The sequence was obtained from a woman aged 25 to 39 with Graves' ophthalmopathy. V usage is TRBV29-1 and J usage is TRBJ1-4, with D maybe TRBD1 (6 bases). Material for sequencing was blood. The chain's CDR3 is CSVPGTSNEKLFF. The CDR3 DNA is TGCAGCGTTCCGGGGACAAGTAATGAAAAACTGTTTTTT.